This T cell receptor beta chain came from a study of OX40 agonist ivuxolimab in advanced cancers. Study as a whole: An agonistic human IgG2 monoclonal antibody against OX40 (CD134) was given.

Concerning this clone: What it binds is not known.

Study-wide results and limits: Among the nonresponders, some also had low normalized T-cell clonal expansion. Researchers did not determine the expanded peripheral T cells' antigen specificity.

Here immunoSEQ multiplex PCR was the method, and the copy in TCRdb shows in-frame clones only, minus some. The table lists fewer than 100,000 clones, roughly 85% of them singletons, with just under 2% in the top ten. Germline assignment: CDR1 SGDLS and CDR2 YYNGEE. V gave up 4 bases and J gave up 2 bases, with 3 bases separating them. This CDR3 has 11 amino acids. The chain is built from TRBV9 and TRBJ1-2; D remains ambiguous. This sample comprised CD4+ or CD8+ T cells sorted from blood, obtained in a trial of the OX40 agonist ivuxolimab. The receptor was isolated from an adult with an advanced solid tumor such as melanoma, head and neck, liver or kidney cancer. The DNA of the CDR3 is TGTGCCAGCAGCTTAAACTATGGCTACACCTTC. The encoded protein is CASSLNYGYTF.